This TCR beta chain was obtained from a study of control samples from healthy donors and cancer patients. TCRdb keeps only in-frame clones here, not all; method: immunoSEQ multiplex PCR. The sample contains about 85,000 clones, around 90% of which appear only once. The germline V gene has CDR1 MNHEY and CDR2 SVGAGI. The CDR3 spans 15 residues. The V end was cut by 2 bases, the J end by 0 bases, with 8 bases between. The sample comprised blood. This rearrangement joins TRBV6-5 to TRBJ1-5; a possible D gene is TRBD1 (6 bases). The origin of this receptor is a woman in her sixties or seventies in good health. The CDR3: CASSYGQYSNQPQHF. For the CDR3, the DNA is TGTGCCAGCAGTTACGGACAGTATAGCAATCAGCCCCAGCATTTT.